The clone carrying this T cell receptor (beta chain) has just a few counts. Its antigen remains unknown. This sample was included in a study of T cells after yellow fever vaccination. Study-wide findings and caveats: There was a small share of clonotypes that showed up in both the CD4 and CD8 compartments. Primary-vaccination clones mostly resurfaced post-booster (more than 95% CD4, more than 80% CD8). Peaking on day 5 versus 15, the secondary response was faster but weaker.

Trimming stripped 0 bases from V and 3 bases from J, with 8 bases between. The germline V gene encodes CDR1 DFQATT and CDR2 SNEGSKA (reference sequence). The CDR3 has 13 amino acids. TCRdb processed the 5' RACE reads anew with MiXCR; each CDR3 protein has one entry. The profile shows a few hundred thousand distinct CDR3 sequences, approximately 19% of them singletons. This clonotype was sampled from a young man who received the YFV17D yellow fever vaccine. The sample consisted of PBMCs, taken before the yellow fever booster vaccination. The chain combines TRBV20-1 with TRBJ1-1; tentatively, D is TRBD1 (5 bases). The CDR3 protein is CSAREDKYTEAFF. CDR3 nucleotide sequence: TGCAGTGCTAGAGAGGACAAGTACACTGAAGCTTTCTTT.